This record covers a single T cell receptor (beta chain). Its specificity is not known. Other DNA sequences within the sample encode an identical CDR3. A CD45RA+ naive subset and a CD45RA-negative memory subset were split from CD4+ cells. The germline gives CDR1 MNHEY, CDR2 SMNVEV (reference sequence). The V gene lost 2 bases and the J gene lost 1 base, with 6 bases spanning the gap. This CDR3 region has 14 residues. Authors' data handling: ImmunoSEQ gave junction-only sequences without quality scores, so filtering differed. The data were produced by immunoSEQ multiplex PCR, yet TCRdb's version contains in-frame clones alone and is incomplete. For V, J and clone size, that table is used; D and trimming come from the DNA. The top ten clones hold around 0.33% of a sample with approximately 1.5 million clones, approximately 98.5% of them seen once. This sample is part of a study of shared clonotypes between healthy human individuals.

General study findings and limits: The low donor count limited represented genetic and exposure-history diversity.

The sequenced sample was naive CD4+ T cells sorted from blood. Sample subset: CD45RA+ positively selected. This clonotype was obtained from a man aged 25-45 years in good health. This rearrangement joins TRBV27 to TRBJ1-3; D uncertain. CDR3: CASSLRGSGNTIYF. As DNA, the CDR3 is TGTGCCAGCAGTTTAAGAGGATCTGGAAACACCATATATTTT.